This TCR beta chain was profiled in a study of T cell repertoires in cytomegalovirus infection. TCRdb re-called the reads with MiXCR, one entry per CDR3 protein. Altogether roughly 920,000 distinct CDR3 sequences are present, roughly 30% being singletons, with the ten largest covering about an eighth. The CDR3 contains 16 residues. Per germline, CDR1 SGHDN and CDR2 FVKESK. J gave up 7 bases and V 1 base, and 9 bases lay outside the gene matches. As for this clonotype: As yet, its antigen is unknown.

The sequence derives from a human donor in good health (CMV status not recorded). Some clones in this sample may be carry-over from other donors' samples. The chain uses TRBV14 and TRBJ2-1, with TRBD1 identical over 8 bases. Sequencing was performed on cultured CD8+ T cells from PBMCs, taken from culture after CMV antigen stimulation. The CDR3 is CASSQVWTGFWNEQFF. CDR3 nucleotide sequence: TGTGCCAGCAGCCAAGTATGGACAGGGTTTTGGAATGAGCAGTTCTTC.